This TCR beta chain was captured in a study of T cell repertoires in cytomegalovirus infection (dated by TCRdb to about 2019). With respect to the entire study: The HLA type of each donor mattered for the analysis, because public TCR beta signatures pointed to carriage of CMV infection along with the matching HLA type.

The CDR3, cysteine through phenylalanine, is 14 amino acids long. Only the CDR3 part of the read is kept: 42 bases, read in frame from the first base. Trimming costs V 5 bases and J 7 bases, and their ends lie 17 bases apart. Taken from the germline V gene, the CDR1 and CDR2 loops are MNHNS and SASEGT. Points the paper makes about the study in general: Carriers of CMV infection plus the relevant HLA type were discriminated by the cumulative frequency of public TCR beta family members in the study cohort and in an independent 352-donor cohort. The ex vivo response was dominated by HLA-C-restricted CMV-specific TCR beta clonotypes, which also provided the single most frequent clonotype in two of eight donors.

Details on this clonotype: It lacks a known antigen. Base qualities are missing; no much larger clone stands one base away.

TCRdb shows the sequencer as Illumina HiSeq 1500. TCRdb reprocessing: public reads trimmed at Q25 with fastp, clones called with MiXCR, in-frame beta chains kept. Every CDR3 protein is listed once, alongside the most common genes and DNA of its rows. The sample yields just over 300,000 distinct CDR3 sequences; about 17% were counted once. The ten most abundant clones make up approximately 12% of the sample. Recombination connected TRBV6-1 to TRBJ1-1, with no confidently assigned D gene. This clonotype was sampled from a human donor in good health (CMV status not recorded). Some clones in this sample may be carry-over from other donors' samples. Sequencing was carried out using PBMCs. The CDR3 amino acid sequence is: CASSQVFPSSEAFF. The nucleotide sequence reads TGTGCCAGCAGTCAGGTCTTTCCGAGCAGTGAAGCTTTCTTT.